Presented here are 10 T cell receptor beta chains from one specimen sequenced in a study of cytomegalovirus exposure and HLA in healthy donors. PCR was performed using 60 Vbeta and 13 Jbeta primers. The method was immunoSEQ multiplex PCR; TCRdb's version includes in-frame clones alone and lacks a portion of them. Of around 92,000 clones listed, 65% to 80% are singletons. Sequencing used PBMCs. The source of these receptors is a man in his sixties in good health and CMV-seropositive.

This chain uses TRBV7-8 with TRBJ1-5; TRBD1 might be the D (6 bases). Trimming took off 2 bases at V and 6 bases at J, with 11 bases between the two ends. The germline CDR1 and CDR2 sequences are SGHVS and FQNEAQ. The CDR3 loop spans 14 amino acids. The CDR3 DNA reads as TGTGCCAGCAGCTTAACATTGGGGGCTCAGCCCCAGCATTTT. This gives the protein CASSLTLGAQPQHF.

The chain carries TRBV18 and TRBJ1-2; 9 bases map to TRBD1. This CDR3 is 14 amino acids long. Trimming at V came to 6 bases and at J to 3 bases, leaving 5 bases not matched to a gene. Germline V lookup: CDR1 KGHSH, CDR2 LQKENI. The CDR3 loop reads CASSERDRDYGYTF. The CDR3 region has the DNA TGTGCCAGCTCGGAGCGGGACAGGGACTATGGCTACACCTTC.

J is TRBJ2-3 and V is TRBV7-9, with D possibly TRBD2 on 6 matching bases. The CDR3 loop spans 16 amino acids. Trimming cost V 3 bases and J 1 base, with 14 bases left between them. In germline, CDR1 is SEHNR, CDR2 FQNEAQ (reference sequence). CDR3 coding DNA: TGTGCCAGCAGCTTCGGGGGACCTCTGGGCACAGATACGCAGTATTTT. Translated: CASSFGGPLGTDTQYF. Drawing the rest from reference TRBV7-9 and TRBJ2-3, the complete variable domain is DTGVSQNPRHKITKRGQNVTFRCDPISEHNRLYWYRQTLGQGPEFLTYFQNEAQLEKSRLLSDRFSAERPKGSFSTLEIQRTEQGDSAMYLCASSFGGPLGTDTQYFGPGTRLTVL.

The rearrangement links TRBV9 to TRBJ1-6; D is unresolved. Germline assignment: CDR1 SGDLS and CDR2 YYNGEE. The ends were cut back, 4 bases at V and 7 bases at J, with 9 bases in the middle. The CDR3 spans 13 residues. CDR3 nucleotide sequence: TGTGCCAGCAGCACTGAAAGAAATTCACCCCTCCACTTT. This encodes CASSTERNSPLHF.

The chain employs TRBV29-1 and TRBJ1-5, with D perhaps TRBD1 (6 bases). CDR1 and CDR2 from the germline V gene are SQVTM and ANQGSEA. The CDR3 sequence is 14 residues long. Trimming left V 5 bases short and J 2 bases short, with 13 bases between. The CDR3 protein is CSVRGGQGNQPQHF. CDR3 sequence (DNA): TGCAGCGTTCGGGGGGGGCAAGGCAATCAGCCCCAGCATTTT.

V gene TRBV19 combines with J gene TRBJ1-5; D uncertain. CDR1 is LNHDA, CDR2 SQIVND, per germline (reference sequence). The CDR3 loop spans 14 amino acids. Between the trimmed V and J ends, which lost 6 bases and 5 bases, there was a span of 14 bases. The CDR3 reads CASSILRGDQPQHF. The CDR3 bases are TGTGCCAGTAGCATCCTGCGGGGTGATCAGCCCCAGCATTTT. Full variable domain (outside the CDR3, taken from reference TRBV19 and TRBJ1-5): DGGITQSPKYLFRKEGQNVTLSCEQNLNHDAMYWYRQDPGQGLRLIYYSQIVNDFQKGDIAEGYSVSREKKESFPLTVTSAQKNPTAFYLCASSILRGDQPQHFGDGTRLSIL.

As for this clone: The junction shows a germline mismatch at one end, possibly a read error. The chain employs TRBV7-7 and TRBJ2-5; D is possibly TRBD1 (6 bases). There are 14 residues in the CDR3. Germline CDR1 reads SSHAT; CDR2 reads FNYEAQ (reference sequence). CDR3 loop: CASSLGAGMETQYF. For the CDR3, the DNA is TGTGCTAGCAGCTTGGGGGCAGGGATGGAGACCCAGTACTTC.

The chain joins TRBV18 to TRBJ1-6; D may be TRBD1 (6 bases). Germline CDR1 and CDR2: KGHSH and LQKENI. V shed 5 bases and J shed 8 bases, with 10 bases lying between them. The CDR3 has 13 amino acids. This chain's CDR3 is CASSTDRDSPLHF. The CDR3, as DNA: TGTGCCAGCTCAACGGACAGAGATTCACCCCTCCACTTT.

The sample holds a few counts of this clone. V and J are TRBV12-5 and TRBJ1-5; no definite D call. Germline CDR1 is LGHNT and CDR2 is FRNRAP. Trimming removed 4 bases from V and 0 bases from J, with 10 bases in between. The CDR3 has 15 residues. The CDR3 region is CASGSLPYSNQPQHF. CDR3 in DNA: TGTGCTAGTGGTTCCCTTCCTTATAGCAATCAGCCCCAGCATTTT.

A word on this clone: Other nucleotide sequences in the sample specify the same CDR3. The rearrangement uses TRBV18 and TRBJ2-3; D remains unclear. V lost 3 bases and J lost 2, with 9 bases in between. In germline, CDR1 is KGHSH, CDR2 LQKENI. The CDR3 is 14 residues long. CDR3 coding DNA: TGTGCCAGCTCACCTCGCGGATACACAGATACGCAGTATTTT. Its translation: CASSPRGYTDTQYF.